The 14 T cell receptor beta chains below come from one sample, sequenced in a study of blood T cell repertoires in COVID-19 (dated by TCRdb to the early 2020s). The library was made by the immunoSEQ multiplex PCR assay. TCRdb holds this immuneACCESS table with in-frame rearrangements only. Some clones are missing; in checked studies, unresolved V genes explain under half, and the rest has no known cause. For this sample there are about 250,000 clones; around 86% appear just once. The top ten clonotypes cover less than 3% of the sample. Sequences were obtained from peripheral blood. These receptors all stem from a woman in her twenties or thirties with active or convalescent COVID-19.

The CDR3 region has the DNA TGTGCCAGCAGTGGGGGCAGGCTTCAGAATCAGCCCCAGCATTTT. Translated, it gives CASSGGRLQNQPQHF. This sequence joins TRBV2 and TRBJ1-5; the D gene is possibly TRBD1 (5 bases). The CDR3 loop spans 15 amino acids. Germline CDR1 reads SNHLY; CDR2 reads FYNNEI. V lost 4 bases and J 4 bases, leaving 14 bases between the germline ends.

The chain has TRBV5-1 and TRBJ2-7; maybe TRBD2 (5 bases). Germline CDR1 SGHRS, CDR2 YFSETQ. Trimming cost V 1 base and J 6 bases, with 11 bases left between them. The CDR3 loop spans 13 amino acids. The CDR3 is CASSLTNGGEQYF. CDR3 DNA: TGCGCCAGCAGCTTGACTAACGGAGGCGAGCAGTACTTC.

This chain joins TRBV3-1 (or the pseudogene TRBV3-2) and TRBJ2-7, with D possibly TRBD2 on 7 matching bases. Germline loops: CDR1 LGHDT, CDR2 YNNKEL (reference sequence). This CDR3 is 15 amino acids long. Deletions cut 6 bases from V and 6 bases from J, with 21 bases between. The CDR3 nucleotides are TGTGCCAGCAGGGGAGGGGGAGGGCCCCGGTCCGAGCAGTACTTC. It is translated as CASRGGGGPRSEQYF.

With respect to this clone: Other DNA sequences within the sample encode an identical CDR3. The chain employs TRBV4-3 and TRBJ1-2; D gene unclear. The V gene's germline CDR1 is LGHNA and CDR2 YSLEER. The CDR3 runs 14 residues. V lost 1 base and J 2 bases, leaving 8 bases between the germline ends. CDR3 residues: CASSQAPGNYGYTF. Here the CDR3 DNA reads TGCGCCAGCAGCCAAGCACCGGGGAACTATGGCTACACCTTC.

The chain uses TRBV6-1 and TRBJ1-2, with D possibly being TRBD1 (5 bases). Germline V CDR1 and CDR2: MNHNS, SASEGT. V lost 1 base, J lost 5 bases, and 8 bases lay in between. This CDR3 is 13 amino acids long. CDR3 in DNA: TGTGCCAGCAGTGAAGGCAGGGTTTATGGCTACACCTTC. It translates to CASSEGRVYGYTF.

The gene calls are TRBV29-1 and TRBJ1-2, with TRBD1 matching 9 bases. Germline CDR1 SQVTM, CDR2 ANQGSEA. The CDR3 extends over 12 amino acids. The J segment lost 6 bases and the V segment lost 8 bases, leaving 7 bases of the junction unmatched. CDR3 loop: CSSSGQGHGYTF. As DNA, the CDR3 is TGCAGCTCGTCGGGACAGGGCCATGGCTACACCTTC.

The chain is built from TRBV18 and TRBJ2-7; perhaps TRBD2 as D (6 bases). The CDR3 runs 15 residues. CDR1 is KGHSH, CDR2 LQKENI, per germline. V lost 3 bases and J 2 bases, leaving 14 bases between the germline ends. CDR3 residues: CASSPLRDSTYEQYF. CDR3 bases: TGTGCCAGCTCACCGTTACGGGACTCGACCTACGAGCAGTACTTC.

The rearrangement uses TRBV5-1 and TRBJ2-7; perhaps TRBD1 as D (5 bases). CDR3 size: 13 residues. Germline V CDR1 and CDR2: SGHRS, YFSETQ. V dropped 2 bases and J dropped 3 bases, with 9 bases sitting between them. CDR3 coding DNA: TGCGCCAGCAGCTTTGACAGTGGCTACGAGCAGTACTTC. It codes for CASSFDSGYEQYF.

This clone was picked up one time. The chain couples TRBV28 to TRBJ1-5; TRBD1 might be the D (6 bases). The ends were cut back, 11 bases at V and 3 bases at J, with 17 bases in the middle. The CDR3 sequence is 14 residues long. Germline loops: CDR1 MDHEN, CDR2 SYDVKM. The chain's CDR3 is CASLKGVLNQPQHF. The CDR3 DNA follows: TGTGCCTCCCTAAAGGGGGTTCTCAATCAGCCCCAGCATTTT.

V and J are TRBV7-2 and TRBJ2-3; 8 bases agree with TRBD2. The CDR3 is 15 amino acids. CDR1 and CDR2 from the germline V gene are SGHTA and FQGNSA. Trimming took 5 bases from V and 1 from J; bases not matched to a gene: 5. The CDR3 DNA reads TGTGCCAGCAGCGCGCCGGGACTAGGCACAGATACGCAGTATTTT. Protein: CASSAPGLGTDTQYF.

V and J are TRBV28 and TRBJ1-3; no reliable D call. V lost 4 bases and J 2 bases, leaving 9 bases between the germline ends. CDR3 size: 14 residues. Germline V gene data show CDR1 as MDHEN and CDR2 as SYDVKM. The CDR3 loop is CASSWPGTGNTIYF. CDR3 bases: TGTGCCAGCAGTTGGCCGGGAACTGGAAACACCATATATTTT.

The V call is TRBV2, the J call TRBJ2-1, with TRBD2 matching 8 bases. V dropped 5 bases and J dropped 2; count of bases not matched to a gene: 2. The CDR3 loop spans 14 amino acids. Germline loops: CDR1 SNHLY, CDR2 FYNNEI. CDR3 protein: CASSPGGAYNEQFF. CDR3 sequence (DNA): TGTGCCAGCAGTCCCGGGGGGGCCTACAATGAGCAGTTCTTC.

The chain combines TRBV6-5 with TRBJ1-2, with 7 bases matching TRBD1. The V gene's germline CDR1 is MNHEY and CDR2 SVGAGI. Trimming removed 8 bases from V and 7 bases from J; junction bases left unmatched: 4. CDR3 length: 11 residues. The CDR3 DNA sequence: TGTGCCAGCCACCACAGGGGTGGCTACACCTTC. It is translated as CASHHRGGYTF.

This clone was counted a single time. V and J are TRBV18 and TRBJ2-3, with unresolved D. Trimming removed 6 bases at V and 4 bases at J, with 11 bases between. CDR1 and CDR2 from the germline V gene are KGHSH and LQKENI. The CDR3 has 13 amino acids. The CDR3 coding sequence is TGTGCCAGCTCCCAAGACCAGGCAGATACGCAGTATTTT. Amino acids: CASSQDQADTQYF.